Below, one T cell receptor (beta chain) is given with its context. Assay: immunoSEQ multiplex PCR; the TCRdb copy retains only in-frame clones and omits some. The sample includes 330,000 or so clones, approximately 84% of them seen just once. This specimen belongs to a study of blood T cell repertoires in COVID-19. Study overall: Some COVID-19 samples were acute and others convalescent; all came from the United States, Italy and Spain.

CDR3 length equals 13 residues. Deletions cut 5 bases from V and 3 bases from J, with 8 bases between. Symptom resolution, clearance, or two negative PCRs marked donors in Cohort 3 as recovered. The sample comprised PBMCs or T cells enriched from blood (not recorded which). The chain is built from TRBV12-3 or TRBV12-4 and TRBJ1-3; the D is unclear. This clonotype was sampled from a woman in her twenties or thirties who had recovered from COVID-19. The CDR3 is CASSPNSGNTIYF. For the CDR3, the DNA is TGTGCCAGCAGTCCTAATAGTGGAAACACCATATATTTT.